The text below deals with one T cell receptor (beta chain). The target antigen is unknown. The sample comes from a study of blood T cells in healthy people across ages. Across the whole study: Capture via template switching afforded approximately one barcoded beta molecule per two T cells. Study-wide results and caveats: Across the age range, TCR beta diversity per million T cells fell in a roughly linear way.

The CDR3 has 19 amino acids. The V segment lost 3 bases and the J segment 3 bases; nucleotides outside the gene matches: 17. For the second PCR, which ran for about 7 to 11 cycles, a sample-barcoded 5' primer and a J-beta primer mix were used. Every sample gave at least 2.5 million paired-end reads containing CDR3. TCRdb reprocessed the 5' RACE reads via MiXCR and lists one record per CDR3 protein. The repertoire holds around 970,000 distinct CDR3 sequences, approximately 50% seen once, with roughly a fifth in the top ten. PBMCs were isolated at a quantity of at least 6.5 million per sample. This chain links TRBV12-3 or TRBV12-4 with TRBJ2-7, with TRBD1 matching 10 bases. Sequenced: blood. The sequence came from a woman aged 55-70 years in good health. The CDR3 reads CASSFEPSRGGQGGYEQYF. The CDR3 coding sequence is TGTGCCAGCAGTTTCGAGCCCTCGCGGGGTGGACAGGGGGGCTACGAGCAGTACTTC.